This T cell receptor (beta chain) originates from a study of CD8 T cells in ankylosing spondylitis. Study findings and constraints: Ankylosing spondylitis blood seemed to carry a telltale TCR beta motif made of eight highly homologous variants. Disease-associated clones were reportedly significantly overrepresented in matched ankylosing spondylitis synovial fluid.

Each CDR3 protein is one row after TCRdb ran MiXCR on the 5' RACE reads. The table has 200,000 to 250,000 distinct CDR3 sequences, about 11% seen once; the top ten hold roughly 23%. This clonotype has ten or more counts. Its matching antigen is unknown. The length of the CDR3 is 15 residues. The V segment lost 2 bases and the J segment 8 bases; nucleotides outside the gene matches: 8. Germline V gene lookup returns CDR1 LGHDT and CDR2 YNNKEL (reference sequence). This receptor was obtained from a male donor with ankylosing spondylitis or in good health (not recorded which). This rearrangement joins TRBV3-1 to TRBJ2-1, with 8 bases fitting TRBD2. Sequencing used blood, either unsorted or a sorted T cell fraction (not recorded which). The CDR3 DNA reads TGTGCCAGCAGCCAAATGGCGGGGGGTGTAGATGAGCAGTTCTTC. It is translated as CASSQMAGGVDEQFF.